The 10 T cell receptor beta chains listed next were all sequenced from one sample in a study of glioma-infiltrating T cells. The iRepertoire nested amplicon-rescue multiplex PCR amplified TCR alpha and beta CDR3s from RNA. TCRdb independently ran MiXCR on the multiplex PCR reads; one entry per CDR3 protein. This sample carries 300,000 to 450,000 distinct CDR3 sequences, about two fifths of them seen once, and the ten largest clones take approximately 12%. The specimen was glioma tissue, nonneoplastic brain tissue, or PBMCs (not recorded which). Receptor source: a human donor with low-grade glioma or glioblastoma, undergoing nonglioma brain surgery, or in good health (not recorded which).

For this clonotype: One base away lies a much larger clone, so this may be a sequencing read error. The V gene is TRBV6-5, the J gene TRBJ2-3; perhaps TRBD1 as D (6 bases). This CDR3 contains 14 residues. CDR1 and CDR2 from the germline V gene are MNHEY and SVGAGI. CDR3 amino acids: CARSSRTGTDTQYF. The CDR3 DNA is TGTGCCAGGAGTTCCCGGACAGGCACAGATACGCAGTATTTT.

This clonotype appeared a single time. At one of its ends the junction is not consistent with the germline gene, which may arise from a read error. This chain uses TRBV20-1 with TRBJ2-3; 9 bases map to TRBD2. Per germline, CDR1 DFQATT and CDR2 SNEGSKA (reference sequence). CDR3 length: 18 residues. As DNA, the CDR3 is TGCAGTGCTAGAGATCTCAGGTCTAGCGGGATCTGCACAGATAGGCAGTATTTT. The encoded protein is CSARDLRSSGICTDRQYF.

Of note for this clonotype: The junction does not match germline at one end; this may be a read error. The chain combines TRBV7-9 with TRBJ2-7; D may correspond to TRBD1 or TRBD2 (6 bases each). Germline V CDR1 and CDR2: SEHNR, FQNEAQ (reference sequence). The CDR3 is 14 residues long. CDR3 in amino acids: CAGSLEGGPYEQYF. The CDR3 DNA reads as TGTGCCGGCAGCTTAGAGGGGGGACCCTACGAGCAGTACTTC.

The rearrangement joins TRBV10-3 to TRBJ2-7, with D possibly TRBD1 on 6 matching bases. This CDR3 has 12 residues. The V gene lost 5 bases and the J gene lost 4 bases, with 9 bases spanning the gap. CDR1 and CDR2 (germline): ENHRY, SYGVKD. The CDR3 sequence is CAISRDNYEQYF. CDR3 DNA: TGTGCCATCAGTCGGGACAATTACGAGCAGTACTTC.

Points on this clonotype: The junction does not match germline at one end; this may be a read error. V and J are TRBV7-2 and TRBJ2-5, with 8 nucleotides matching TRBD2. The CDR3 consists of 16 residues. From germline, CDR1 is SGHTA and CDR2 FQGNSA. CDR3: CASSPGGEGLRGTQHF. CDR3 bases: TGTGCCAGCAGCCCGGGAGGGGAGGGCCTTCGTGGGACCCAGCACTTC.

About this clonotype itself: One junction end disagrees with the germline gene, perhaps due to a read error. The chain carries TRBV7-2 and TRBJ2-3; possibly TRBD2 for D (6 bases). The CDR3 runs 15 residues. From germline, CDR1 is SGHTA and CDR2 FQGNSA. CDR3 residues: CASFTRDSSVDTQYF. CDR3 DNA sequence: TGTGCCAGCTTCACCCGGGACTCGTCCGTTGATACGCAGTATTTC.

This clonotype has just a few counts. The chain uses TRBV3-1 and TRBJ2-7, with D perhaps matching TRBD2 (6 bases). The CDR3 length is 15 residues. Germline CDR1 LGHDT, CDR2 YNNKEL (reference sequence). Trimming shortened V by 1 base and J by 0 bases, and 10 bases separated the two germline ends. Here the CDR3 DNA reads TGTGCCAGCAGCCAAGGGGGACTGCACTCCTACGAGCAGTACTTC. It is translated as CASSQGGLHSYEQYF.

The rearrangement uses TRBV20-1 and TRBJ1-1; 8 bases are a match to TRBD1. Germline V CDR1 and CDR2: DFQATT, SNEGSKA (reference sequence). Trimming removed 1 base from V and 5 bases from J; junction bases left unmatched: 6. The CDR3 sequence is 14 residues long. The CDR3 loop reads CSARGDRFETEAFF. Here the CDR3 DNA reads TGCAGTGCTAGAGGGGACAGGTTCGAAACTGAAGCTTTCTTT.

The chain links TRBV12-3 or TRBV12-4 to TRBJ2-3; 7 bases agree with TRBD2. The CDR3 is made up of 15 amino acids. Germline trimming cut 6 bases from V and 0 bases from J; bases unmatched to any gene: 6. Here the CDR3 reads CASSLSGVSTDTQYF. For the CDR3, the DNA is TGTGCCAGCAGCTTGAGCGGGGTGAGCACAGATACGCAGTATTTT.

The genes are TRBV7-2 and TRBJ1-2; 9 nucleotides agree with TRBD1. Germline V gives CDR1 SGHTA, CDR2 FQGNSA. The CDR3 extends over 15 amino acids. V trimming: 3 bases; J trimming: 5 bases; junction bases outside the gene matches: 7. CDR3 nucleotide sequence: TGTGCCAGCAGCTTGTCCGGGACAGGGCCATATGGCTACACCTTC. Translating gives CASSLSGTGPYGYTF. Full variable domain (remainder filled in from reference TRBV7-2 and TRBJ1-2): GAGVSQSPSNKVTEKGKDVELRCDPISGHTALYWYRQSLGQGLEFLIYFQGNSAPDKSGLPSDRFSAERTGGSVSTLTIQRTQQEDSAVYLCASSLSGTGPYGYTFGSGTRLTVV.